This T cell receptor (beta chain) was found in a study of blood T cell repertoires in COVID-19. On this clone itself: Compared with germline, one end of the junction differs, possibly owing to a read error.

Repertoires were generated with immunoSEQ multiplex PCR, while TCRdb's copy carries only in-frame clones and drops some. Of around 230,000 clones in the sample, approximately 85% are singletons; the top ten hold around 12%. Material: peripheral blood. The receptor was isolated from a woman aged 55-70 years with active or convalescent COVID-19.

The CDR3 sequence is CASSLADRGQGSWNF. CDR3 bases: TGCGCCAGCAGCTTGGCCGACAGGGGTCAAGGTAGTTGGAACTTC. The genes are TRBV5-1 and TRBJ2-7; 8 bases fit TRBD1. The CDR3 has 15 amino acids. Per the germline V gene, CDR1 is SGHRS and CDR2 is YFSETQ.